This T cell receptor (beta chain) comes out of a study of blood T cell repertoires in COVID-19. In the study overall: Whether acute or convalescent, the COVID-19 samples came from the United States, Italy and Spain. The cDNA or gDNA used as material had been derived from T cells, B-cell-depleted T cells, or PBMCs.

The repertoire was sequenced with immunoSEQ multiplex PCR; TCRdb's copy has only in-frame clones and lacks some. The data hold about 410,000 clones, with over 85% observed a single time. A single count supports this clone. The CDR3 totals 12 residues. After removal of 7 bases from V and 4 bases from J, the junction contained 2 bases not matched to a gene. The TCR comes from a woman in her thirties who had recovered from COVID-19. The specimen was PBMCs or T cells enriched from blood (not recorded which). This chain uses TRBV12-3 or TRBV12-4 with TRBJ1-2; 8 bases line up with TRBD1. In nucleotides, the CDR3 is TGTGCCAGCACAACAGGGGGCTATGGCTACACCTTC. Translating gives CASTTGGYGYTF.